This TCR beta chain is from a study of cytotoxic CD8 clonotypes in ibrutinib-treated CLL. Across the whole study: Among responders, roughly 25 were partial and 2 complete; after median roughly 70 months, around 14 stayed remitted and 12 progressed.

Repertoires were generated with immunoSEQ multiplex PCR, while TCRdb's copy carries only in-frame clones and drops some. The repertoire has about 150,000 clones, around 80% of them found once; the top ten carry roughly 12%. This clone appeared once. The TCR originated in a human donor with chronic lymphocytic leukemia. Sequenced material: PBMCs, taken after 12 months of ibrutinib treatment.

This chain's CDR3 is CASSESSLLAKNIQYF. CDR3 coding DNA: TGCGCCAGCAGTGAGTCTTCGCTTCTAGCCAAAAACATTCAGTACTTC. The gene calls are TRBV10-1 and TRBJ2-4; D is uncertain. The CDR3 is made up of 16 amino acids. Germline V gene data show CDR1 as WNHNN and CDR2 as SYGVQD (reference sequence). V lost 0 bases and J 0 bases, leaving 9 bases between the germline ends.